The source of this T cell receptor beta chain is a study of tumor and adjacent non-tumor tissue in lung cancer. The library came from three nested PCR rounds adapted from ARM-PCR protocols. TCRdb analysed the multiplex PCR reads with MiXCR anew, one entry per CDR3 protein. The data contain 100,000 to 150,000 distinct CDR3 sequences, around three fifths of them singletons. RNA was extracted from bulk tissue without any cell sorting. Chemotherapy-naive patients with new lung cancer underwent thoracic surgery in China, August–late 2014. With respect to this clonotype: Its specificity is unknown. A much larger clone lies a single base off, so this may be a read error.

CDR3 length: 16 amino acids. The germline gives CDR1 SQVTM, CDR2 ANQGSEA. Study results and limitations: Tumor TCR diversity, when higher, was linked to shorter survival.

This clonotype was sampled from a man in his thirties or forties with non-small cell lung cancer. The sequenced sample was lung tumor tissue. V and J are TRBV29-1 and TRBJ2-5; 12 bases agree with TRBD2. CDR3 in amino acids: CSIEDPSGRARETQYF. CDR3 DNA sequence: TGCAGCATTGAAGACCCTAGCGGGAGGGCCCGAGAGACCCAGTACTTC.